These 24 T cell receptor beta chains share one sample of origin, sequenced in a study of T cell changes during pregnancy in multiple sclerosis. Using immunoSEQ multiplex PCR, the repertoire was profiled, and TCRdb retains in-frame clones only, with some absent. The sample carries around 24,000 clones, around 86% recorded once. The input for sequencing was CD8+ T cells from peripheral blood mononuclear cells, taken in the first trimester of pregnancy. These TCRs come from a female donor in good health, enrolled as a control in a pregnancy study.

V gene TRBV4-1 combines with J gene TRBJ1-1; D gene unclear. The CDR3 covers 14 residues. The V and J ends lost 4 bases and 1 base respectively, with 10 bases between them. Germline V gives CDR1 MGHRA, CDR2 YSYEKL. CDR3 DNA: TGCGCCAGCAGCCTAGGTGAGGGGAACACTGAAGCTTTCTTT. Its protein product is CASSLGEGNTEAFF.

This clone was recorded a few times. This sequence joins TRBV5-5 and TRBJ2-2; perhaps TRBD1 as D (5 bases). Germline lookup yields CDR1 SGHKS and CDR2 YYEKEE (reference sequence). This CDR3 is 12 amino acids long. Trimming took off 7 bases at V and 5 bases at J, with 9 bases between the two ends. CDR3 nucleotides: TGTGCCAGCCCCACAGGAACCGGGGAGCTGTTTTTT. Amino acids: CASPTGTGELFF.

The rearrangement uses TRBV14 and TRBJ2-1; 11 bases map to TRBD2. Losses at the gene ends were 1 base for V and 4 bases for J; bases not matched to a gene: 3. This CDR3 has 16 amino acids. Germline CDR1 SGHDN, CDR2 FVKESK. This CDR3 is CASSQASGGPYNEQFF. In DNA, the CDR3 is TGTGCCAGCAGCCAAGCTAGCGGGGGGCCTTACAATGAGCAGTTCTTC.

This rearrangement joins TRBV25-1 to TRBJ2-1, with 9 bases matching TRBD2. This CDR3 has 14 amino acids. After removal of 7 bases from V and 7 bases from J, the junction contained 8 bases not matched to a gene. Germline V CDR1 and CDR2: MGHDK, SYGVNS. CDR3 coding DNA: TGTGCCAGCAAGGACAGCGGGAGGTATAATGAGCAGTTCTTC. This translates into CASKDSGRYNEQFF.

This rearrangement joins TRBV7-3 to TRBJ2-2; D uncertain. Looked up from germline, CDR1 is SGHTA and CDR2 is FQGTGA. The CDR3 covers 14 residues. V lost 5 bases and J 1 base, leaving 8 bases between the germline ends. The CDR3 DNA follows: TGTGCCAGCAGCCCCGCTAAGAACACCGGGGAGCTGTTTTTT. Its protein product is CASSPAKNTGELFF.

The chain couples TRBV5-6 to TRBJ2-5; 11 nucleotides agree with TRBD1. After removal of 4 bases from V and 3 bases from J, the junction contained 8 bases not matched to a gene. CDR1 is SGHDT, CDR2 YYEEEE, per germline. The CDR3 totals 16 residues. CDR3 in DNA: TGTGCCAGCAGCGGCCGGGACAGGGGGTGGGAAGAGACCCAGTACTTC. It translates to CASSGRDRGWEETQYF.

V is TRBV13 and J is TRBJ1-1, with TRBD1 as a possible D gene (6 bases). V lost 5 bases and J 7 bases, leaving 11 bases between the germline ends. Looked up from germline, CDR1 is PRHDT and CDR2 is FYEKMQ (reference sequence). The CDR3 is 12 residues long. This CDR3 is CASSIGQFEAFF. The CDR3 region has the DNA TGTGCCAGCAGCATCGGACAGTTTGAAGCTTTCTTT.

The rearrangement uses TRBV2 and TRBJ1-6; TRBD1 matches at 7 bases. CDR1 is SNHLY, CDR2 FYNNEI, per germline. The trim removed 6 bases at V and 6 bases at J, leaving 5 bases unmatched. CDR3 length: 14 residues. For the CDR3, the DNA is TGTGCCAGCAGCCCCAGGGGGTTTAATTCACCCCTCCACTTT. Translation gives CASSPRGFNSPLHF.

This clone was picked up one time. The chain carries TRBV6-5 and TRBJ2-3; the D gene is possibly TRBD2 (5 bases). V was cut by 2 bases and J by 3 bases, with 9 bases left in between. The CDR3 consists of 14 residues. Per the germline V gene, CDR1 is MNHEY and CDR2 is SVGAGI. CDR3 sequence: CASSYASQTDTQYF. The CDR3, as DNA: TGTGCCAGCAGTTACGCTAGCCAGACAGATACGCAGTATTTT.

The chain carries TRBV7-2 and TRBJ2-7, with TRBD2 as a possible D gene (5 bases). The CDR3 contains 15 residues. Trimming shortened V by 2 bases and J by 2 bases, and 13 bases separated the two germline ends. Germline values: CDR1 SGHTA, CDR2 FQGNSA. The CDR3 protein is CASSLRGYGAYEQYF. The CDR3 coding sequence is TGTGCCAGCAGCTTAAGAGGCTACGGGGCCTACGAGCAGTACTTC.

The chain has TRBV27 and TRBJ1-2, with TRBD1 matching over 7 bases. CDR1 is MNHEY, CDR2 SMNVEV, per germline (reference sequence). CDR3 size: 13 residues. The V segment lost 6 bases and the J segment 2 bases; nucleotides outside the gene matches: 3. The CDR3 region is CASRMTGNYGYTF. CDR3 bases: TGTGCCAGCAGAATGACAGGGAACTATGGCTACACCTTC.

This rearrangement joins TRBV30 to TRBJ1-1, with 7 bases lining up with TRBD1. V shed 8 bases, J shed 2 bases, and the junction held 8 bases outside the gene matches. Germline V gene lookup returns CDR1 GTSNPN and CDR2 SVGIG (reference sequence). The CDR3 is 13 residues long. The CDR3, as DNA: TGTGCCGGGAACAGGGGATTAAACACTGAAGCTTTCTTT. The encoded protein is CAGNRGLNTEAFF.

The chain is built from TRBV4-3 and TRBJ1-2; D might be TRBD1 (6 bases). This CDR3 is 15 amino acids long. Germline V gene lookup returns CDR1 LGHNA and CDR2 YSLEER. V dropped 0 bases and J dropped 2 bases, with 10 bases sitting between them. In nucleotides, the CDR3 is TGCGCCAGCAGCCAAGATTTGGACAGAAACTATGGCTACACCTTC. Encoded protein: CASSQDLDRNYGYTF.

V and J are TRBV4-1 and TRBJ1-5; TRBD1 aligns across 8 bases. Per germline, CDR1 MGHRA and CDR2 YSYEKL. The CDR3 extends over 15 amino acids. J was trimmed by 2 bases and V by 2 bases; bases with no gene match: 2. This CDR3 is CASSQKTGGNQPQHF. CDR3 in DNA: TGCGCCAGCAGCCAAAAGACAGGGGGCAATCAGCCCCAGCATTTT.

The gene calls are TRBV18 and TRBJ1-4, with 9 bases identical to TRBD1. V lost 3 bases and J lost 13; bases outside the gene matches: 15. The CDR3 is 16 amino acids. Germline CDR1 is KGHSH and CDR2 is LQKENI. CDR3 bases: TGTGCCAGCTCACCTTACTCCCGGACAGGGGCCCGTCTACTGTTTTTT. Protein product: CASSPYSRTGARLLFF.

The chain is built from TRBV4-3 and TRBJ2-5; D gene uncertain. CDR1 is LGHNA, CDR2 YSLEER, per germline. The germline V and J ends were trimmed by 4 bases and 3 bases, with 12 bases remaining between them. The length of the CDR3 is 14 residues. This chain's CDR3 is CASSRTGSEETQYF. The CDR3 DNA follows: TGCGCCAGCAGCCGAACCGGGTCTGAAGAGACCCAGTACTTC.

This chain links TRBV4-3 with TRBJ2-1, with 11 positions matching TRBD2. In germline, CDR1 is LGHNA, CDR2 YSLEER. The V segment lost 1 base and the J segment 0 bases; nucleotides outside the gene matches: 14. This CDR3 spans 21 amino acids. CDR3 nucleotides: TGCGCCAGCAGCCAAGGGCCCCTTAGCGGGGGGGCCTTAAGCTCCTACAATGAGCAGTTCTTC. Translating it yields CASSQGPLSGGALSSYNEQFF.

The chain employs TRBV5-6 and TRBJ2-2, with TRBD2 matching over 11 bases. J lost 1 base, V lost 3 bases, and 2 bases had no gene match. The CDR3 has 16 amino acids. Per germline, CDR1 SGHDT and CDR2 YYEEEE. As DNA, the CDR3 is TGTGCCAGCAGCTACACTAGCGGGGGGAACACCGGGGAGCTGTTTTTT. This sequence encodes CASSYTSGGNTGELFF.

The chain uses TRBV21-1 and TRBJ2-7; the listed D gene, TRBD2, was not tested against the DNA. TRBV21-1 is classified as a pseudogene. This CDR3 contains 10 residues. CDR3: CATKGSEQYF. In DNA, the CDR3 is TGTGCCACCAAAGGGAGTGAGCAGTACTTC.

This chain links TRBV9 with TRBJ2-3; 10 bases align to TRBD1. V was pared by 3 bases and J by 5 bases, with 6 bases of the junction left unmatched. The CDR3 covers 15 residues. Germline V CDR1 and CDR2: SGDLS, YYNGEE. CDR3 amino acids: CASSGTGGILDTQYF. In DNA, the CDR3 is TGTGCCAGCAGCGGGACAGGGGGGATTCTAGATACGCAGTATTTT.

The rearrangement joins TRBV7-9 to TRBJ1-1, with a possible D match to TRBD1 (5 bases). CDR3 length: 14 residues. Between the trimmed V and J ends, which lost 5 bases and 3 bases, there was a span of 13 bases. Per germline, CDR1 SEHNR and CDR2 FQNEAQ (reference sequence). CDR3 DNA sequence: TGTGCCAGCAGCCCTCGCCTAGGGGACACTGAAGCTTTCTTT. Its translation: CASSPRLGDTEAFF. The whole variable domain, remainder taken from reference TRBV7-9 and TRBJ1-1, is DTGVSQNPRHKITKRGQNVTFRCDPISEHNRLYWYRQTLGQGPEFLTYFQNEAQLEKSRLLSDRFSAERPKGSFSTLEIQRTEQGDSAMYLCASSPRLGDTEAFFGQGTRLTVV.

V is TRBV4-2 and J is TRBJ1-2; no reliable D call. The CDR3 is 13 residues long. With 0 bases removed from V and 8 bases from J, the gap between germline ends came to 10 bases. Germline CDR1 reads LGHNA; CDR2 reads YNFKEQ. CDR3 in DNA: TGTGCCAGCAGCCAAGATATCGGAGGAGGCTACACCTTC. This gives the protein CASSQDIGGGYTF.

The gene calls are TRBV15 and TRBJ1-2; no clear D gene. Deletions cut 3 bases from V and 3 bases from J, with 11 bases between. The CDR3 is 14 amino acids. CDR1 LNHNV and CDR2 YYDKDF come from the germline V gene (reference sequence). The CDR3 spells CATSRTSADYGYTF. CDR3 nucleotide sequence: TGTGCCACCAGCAGGACCTCGGCGGACTATGGCTACACCTTC.

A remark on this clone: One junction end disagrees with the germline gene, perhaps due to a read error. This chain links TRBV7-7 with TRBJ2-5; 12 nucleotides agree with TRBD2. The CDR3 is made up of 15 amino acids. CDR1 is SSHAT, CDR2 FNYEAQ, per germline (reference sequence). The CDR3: CASSLDASGGADQYF. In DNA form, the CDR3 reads TGTGCTAGCAGCTTAGATGCTAGCGGGGGGGCTGACCAGTACTTC.